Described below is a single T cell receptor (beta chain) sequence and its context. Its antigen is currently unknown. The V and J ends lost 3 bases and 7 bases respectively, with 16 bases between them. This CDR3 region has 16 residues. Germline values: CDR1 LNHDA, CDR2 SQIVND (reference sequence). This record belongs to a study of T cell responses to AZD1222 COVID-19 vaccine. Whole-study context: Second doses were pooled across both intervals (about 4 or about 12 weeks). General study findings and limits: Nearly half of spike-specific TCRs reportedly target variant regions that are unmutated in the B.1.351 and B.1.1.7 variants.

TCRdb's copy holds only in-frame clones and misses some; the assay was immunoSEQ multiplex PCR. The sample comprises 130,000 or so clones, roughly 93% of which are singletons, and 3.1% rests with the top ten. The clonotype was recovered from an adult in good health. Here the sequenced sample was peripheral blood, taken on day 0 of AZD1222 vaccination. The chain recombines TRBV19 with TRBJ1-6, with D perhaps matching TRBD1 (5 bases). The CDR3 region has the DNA TGTGCCAGTAGTATTAACCCGGGGACCGCAAATTCACCCCTCCACTTT. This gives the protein CASSINPGTANSPLHF.